This T cell receptor (beta chain) was sequenced in a study of CD8+ T cells in alopecia areata. Stated treatment: oral pan-JAK inhibitor, 5-10 mg twice daily. The authors extracted RNA and reverse transcribed it into cDNA as the sequencing template. The repertoire was sequenced with immunoSEQ multiplex PCR; TCRdb's copy has only in-frame clones and lacks some. Of a few hundred thousand clones listed, roughly two fifths are singletons. The input for sequencing was CD4+ T cells sorted from blood, taken at week 34, from a patient treated with tofacitinib. The clonotype comes from a human donor with alopecia areata.

The CDR3 protein is CASSFQLNTEAFF. As DNA, the CDR3 is TGTGCCAGCAGCTTCCAGTTGAACACTGAAGCTTTCTTT. This rearrangement joins TRBV7-9 to TRBJ1-1; no clear D. V lost 3 bases and J 0 bases, leaving 5 bases between the germline ends. The CDR3 runs to 13 residues. Germline V gene lookup returns CDR1 SEHNR and CDR2 FQNEAQ (reference sequence). Supplemented by reference TRBV7-9 and TRBJ1-1, the full variable domain reads DTGVSQNPRHKITKRGQNVTFRCDPISEHNRLYWYRQTLGQGPEFLTYFQNEAQLEKSRLLSDRFSAERPKGSFSTLEIQRTEQGDSAMYLCASSFQLNTEAFFGQGTRLTVV.